Described below is a single T cell receptor (beta chain) sequence and its context. The CDR3 contains 11 residues. CDR1 and CDR2 (germline): KGHSH, LQKENI. V gave up 6 bases and J gave up 6 bases, with 8 bases separating them. The data were taken from a study of cytomegalovirus exposure and HLA in healthy donors. TCRdb's table, derived via immunoSEQ multiplex PCR, lists solely in-frame clones and lacks some. The top ten hold 1.5% to 2% of the sample, which has about 150,000 clones, over 90% seen once. The receptor was isolated from a man in his late teens or twenties in good health and CMV-seropositive. The sequencing input was PBMCs. The chain carries TRBV18 and TRBJ1-1, with D hard to call. The CDR3 coding sequence is TGTGCCAGCTCCCGGTTGGCTGAAGCTTTCTTT. Its translation is CASSRLAEAFF. The variable domain in full, with the rest retrieved from reference TRBV18 and TRBJ1-1, is NAGVMQNPRHLVRRRGQEARLRCSPMKGHSHVYWYRQLPEEGLKFMVYLQKENIIDESGMPKERFSAEFPKEGPSILRIQQVVRGDSAAYFCASSRLAEAFFGQGTRLTVV.